This T cell receptor (beta chain) came from a study of OX40 agonist ivuxolimab in advanced cancers. General observations from the study: Antigen specificity of clonally expanded peripheral T cells was not established.

Germline CDR1 LGHNA, CDR2 YSLEER. V gave up 0 bases and J gave up 7 bases; unmatched junction bases: 14. This CDR3 has 18 amino acids. On this clone itself: The antigen is unknown.

Assay used: immunoSEQ multiplex PCR; TCRdb lists only in-frame clones, some missing. The table has 15,000 to 20,000 clones, roughly 78% seen once. The chain employs TRBV4-3 and TRBJ2-1; TRBD1 agrees at 8 bases. Material: CD4+ or CD8+ T cells sorted from blood, obtained in a trial of the OX40 agonist ivuxolimab. The sequence derives from an adult with an advanced solid tumor such as melanoma, head and neck, liver or kidney cancer. CDR3 sequence (DNA): TGCGCCAGCAGCCAAGATTCGAGTTCGGCAGGGGGCCTAAATGAGCAGTTCTTC. Translating it yields CASSQDSSSAGGLNEQFF.